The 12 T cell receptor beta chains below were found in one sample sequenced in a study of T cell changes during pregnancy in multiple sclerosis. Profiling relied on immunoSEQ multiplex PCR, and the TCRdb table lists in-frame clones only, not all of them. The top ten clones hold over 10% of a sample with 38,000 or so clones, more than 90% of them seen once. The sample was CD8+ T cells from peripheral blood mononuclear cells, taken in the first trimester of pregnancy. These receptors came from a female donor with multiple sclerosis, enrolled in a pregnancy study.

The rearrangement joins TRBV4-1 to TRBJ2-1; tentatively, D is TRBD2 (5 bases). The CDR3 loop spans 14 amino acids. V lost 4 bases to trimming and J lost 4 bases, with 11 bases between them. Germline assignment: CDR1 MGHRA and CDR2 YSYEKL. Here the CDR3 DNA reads TGCGCCAGCAGCCCACCCGGGATTTACAATGAGCAGTTCTTC. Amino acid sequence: CASSPPGIYNEQFF.

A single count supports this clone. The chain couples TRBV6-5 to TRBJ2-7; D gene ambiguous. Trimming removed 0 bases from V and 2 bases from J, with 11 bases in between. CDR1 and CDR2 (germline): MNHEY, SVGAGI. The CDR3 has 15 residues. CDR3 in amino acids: CASSYSTAPTYEQYF. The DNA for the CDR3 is TGTGCCAGCAGTTACTCGACTGCCCCTACCTACGAGCAGTACTTC.

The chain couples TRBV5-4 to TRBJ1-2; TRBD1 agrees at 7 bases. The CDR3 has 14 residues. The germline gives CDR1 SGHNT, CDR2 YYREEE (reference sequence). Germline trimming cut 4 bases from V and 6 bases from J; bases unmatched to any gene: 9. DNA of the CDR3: TGTGCCAGCAGCCATGAGACAGGGCACGATGGCTACACCTTC. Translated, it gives CASSHETGHDGYTF.

CDR3 nucleotide sequence: TGTGCCAGTAGTGTCGGGGGGCCTAGCACAGATACGCAGTATTTT. Translation: CASSVGGPSTDTQYF. This chain links TRBV19 with TRBJ2-3; D is possibly TRBD2 (7 bases). This CDR3 region has 15 residues. CDR1 LNHDA and CDR2 SQIVND come from the germline V gene (reference sequence). V was trimmed by 5 bases and J by 0 bases, leaving 12 bases between them.

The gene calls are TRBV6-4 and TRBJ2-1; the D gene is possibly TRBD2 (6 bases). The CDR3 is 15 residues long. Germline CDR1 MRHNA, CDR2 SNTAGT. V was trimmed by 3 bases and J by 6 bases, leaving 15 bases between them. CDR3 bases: TGTGCCAGCAGTGATGGGGGTAGGGGAGGCAATGAGCAGTTCTTC. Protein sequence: CASSDGGRGGNEQFF.

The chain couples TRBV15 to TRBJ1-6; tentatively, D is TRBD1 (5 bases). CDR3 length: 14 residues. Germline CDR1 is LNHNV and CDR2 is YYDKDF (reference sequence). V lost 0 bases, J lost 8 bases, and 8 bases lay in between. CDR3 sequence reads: CATSRDGGDSPLHF. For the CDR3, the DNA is TGTGCCACCAGCAGAGACGGGGGTGATTCACCCCTCCACTTT.

The CDR3 DNA reads TGTGCCAGCTCTCCGGGACATAAGCAGTTCTTC. Protein: CASSPGHKQFF. The chain couples TRBV11-2 to TRBJ2-1; TRBD1 might be the D (6 bases). The ends were cut back, 8 bases at V and 11 bases at J, with 13 bases in the middle. CDR1 and CDR2 (germline): SGHAT, FQNNGV. The CDR3 length is 11 residues. Variable domain in full (rest from reference TRBV11-2 and TRBJ2-1): EAGVAQSPRYKIIEKRQSVAFWCNPISGHATLYWYQQILGQGPKLLIQFQNNGVVDDSQLPKDRFSAERLKGVDSTLKIQPAKLEDSAVYLCASSPGHKQFFGPGTRLTVL.

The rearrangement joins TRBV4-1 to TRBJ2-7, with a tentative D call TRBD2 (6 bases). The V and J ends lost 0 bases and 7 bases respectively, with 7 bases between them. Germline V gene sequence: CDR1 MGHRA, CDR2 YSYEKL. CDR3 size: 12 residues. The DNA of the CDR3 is TGCGCCAGCAGCCAAGATGCGGGGGAGCAGTACTTC. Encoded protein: CASSQDAGEQYF.

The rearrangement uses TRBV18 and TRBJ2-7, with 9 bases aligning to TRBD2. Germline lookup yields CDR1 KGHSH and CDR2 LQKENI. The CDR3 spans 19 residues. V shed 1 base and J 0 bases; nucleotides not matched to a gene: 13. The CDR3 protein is CASSPRWGLAPTYSYEQYF. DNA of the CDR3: TGTGCCAGCTCACCACGGTGGGGACTAGCCCCCACCTACTCCTACGAGCAGTACTTC.

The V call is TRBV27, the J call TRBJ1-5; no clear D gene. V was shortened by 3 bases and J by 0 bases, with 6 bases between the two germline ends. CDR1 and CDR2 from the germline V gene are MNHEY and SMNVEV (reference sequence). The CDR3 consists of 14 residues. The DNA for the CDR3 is TGTGCCAGCAGTTTTGGACTTAGCAATCAGCCCCAGCATTTT. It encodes CASSFGLSNQPQHF.

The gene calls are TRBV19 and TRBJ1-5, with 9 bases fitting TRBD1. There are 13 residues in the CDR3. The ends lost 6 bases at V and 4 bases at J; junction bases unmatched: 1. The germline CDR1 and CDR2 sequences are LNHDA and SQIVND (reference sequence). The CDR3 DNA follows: TGTGCCAGTAGGGGGACAGGGAATCAGCCCCAGCATTTT. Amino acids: CASRGTGNQPQHF.

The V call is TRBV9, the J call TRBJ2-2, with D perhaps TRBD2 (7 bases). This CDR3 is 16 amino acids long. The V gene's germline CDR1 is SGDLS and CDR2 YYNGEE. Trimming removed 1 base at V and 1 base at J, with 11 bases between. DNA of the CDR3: TGTGCCAGCAGCGTAAGGGAGGGACAGAACACCGGGGAGCTGTTTTTT. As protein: CASSVREGQNTGELFF. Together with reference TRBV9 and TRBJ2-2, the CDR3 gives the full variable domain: DSGVTQTPKHLITATGQRVTLRCSPRSGDLSVYWYQQSLDQGLQFLIQYYNGEERAKGNILERFSAQQFPDLHSELNLSSLELGDSALYFCASSVREGQNTGELFFGEGSRLTVL.